These T cell receptor beta chains were read from a single sample in a study of low-dose radiotherapy and immunotherapy resistance in tumors. TCRdb itself ran the reads through MiXCR, one entry per CDR3 protein. The table shows 60,000 or so distinct CDR3 sequences, with 20% to 25% occurring only once. Sample: PBMCs, taken after low-dose radiotherapy plus immunotherapy. The receptors shown here come from a male donor with prostate cancer. CDR3s include the opening cysteine and the closing phenylalanine or tryptophan. A D gene is named only where the DNA matches it firmly. The size entry is marked missing in some rows and otherwise reads once, few, many or a size class.

d_call,clone_size,v_call,j_call,cdr3_nt,cdr3_aa
.,few,TRBV29-1,TRBJ2-2,.,CSARDNTGELFFF
.,.,TRBV6-8,TRBJ2-1,TGTGCCAGCAGTCCGGGACGTGAGCAGTTCTTC,CASSPGREQFF
.,many,TRBV11-2,TRBJ2-3,TGTGCCAGCAGCGTCAGCGGCCCAGATACGCAGTATTTT,CASSVSGPDTQYF
.,many,TRBV24-1,TRBJ2-1,TGTGCCACCAGTGATCCTCGGGGACGGTACAATGAGCAGTTCTTC,CATSDPRGRYNEQFF
.,many,TRBV2,TRBJ1-5,TGTGCCAGCAGGGGCACAGGGTCCCAGCATTTT,CASRGTGSQHF
.,many,TRBV29-1,TRBJ1-1,TGCAGCGTTTTCGACACCCTAAACACTGAAGCTTTCTTT,CSVFDTLNTEAFF
.,.,TRBV15,TRBJ2-7,TGTGCCACCAGCAGAGATCCGGGTCCCTACGAGCAGTACTTC,CATSRDPGPYEQYF
TRBD2,.,TRBV3-1,TRBJ2-7,TGTGCCAGCAGCCAGGGCTTTACTAGCGGGAGTTACGAGCAGTACTTC,CASSQGFTSGSYEQYF
.,many,TRBV6-2/TRBV6-3,TRBJ2-7,TGTGCCAGCAGTTACAGCCAACGGGACGGATTCGACTACGAGCAGTACTTC,CASSYSQRDGFDYEQYF
.,.,TRBV30,TRBJ1-1,TGTGCCTGGGGGCAGTGGACTGAAGCTTTCTTT,CAWGQWTEAFF
.,many,TRBV29-1,TRBJ1-2,TGCAGCGTTGAAATAACAGATTCTAACTATGGCTACACCTTC,CSVEITDSNYGYTF
.,many,TRBV20-1,TRBJ2-1,TGCAGTGCTAGAGTCAGGGGATATTATAATGAGCAGTTCTTC,CSARVRGYYNEQFF
.,many,TRBV6-2/TRBV6-3,TRBJ2-7,TGTGCCAGCACCCAGGAGTACGTCTCCTACGAGCAGTACTTC,CASTQEYVSYEQYF
.,many,TRBV3-1,TRBJ2-5,TGTGCCAGCAGCCAAGATAGGAGGGTAGAGACCCAGTACTTC,CASSQDRRVETQYF
TRBD2,many,TRBV14,TRBJ2-3,TGTGCCAGCAGGGGGACTAGCCCTTGGGATACGCAGTATTTT,CASRGTSPWDTQYF
.,many,TRBV3-1,TRBJ2-1,TGTGCCAGCACCCACAGAAATGAGCAGTTCTTC,CASTHRNEQFF
.,many,TRBV27,TRBJ1-5,TGTGCCAGCCGATCGATAACCGGGAGGCGCAATCAGCCCCAGCATTTT,CASRSITGRRNQPQHF
TRBD2,.,TRBV27,TRBJ2-1,TGTGCCAGCAGTCCGGCACTAGCGGAGCGGCAGTTCTTC,CASSPALAERQFF
.,.,TRBV6-6,TRBJ1-3,TGTGCCAGCAGCGGGACCCCCGACACCATATATTTT,CASSGTPDTIYF
TRBD1,many,TRBV28,TRBJ2-6,TGTGCCAGCAGTCGACAGGGGGCTCGTTCTGGGGCCAACGTCCTGACTTTC,CASSRQGARSGANVLTF
.,many,TRBV5-5,TRBJ1-1,TGTGCCAGCAGCTTCTTTGGGACCCTAGGGACTGAAGCTTTCTTT,CASSFFGTLGTEAFF
.,.,TRBV5-6,TRBJ1-2,TGTGCCAGCAGCTTGTACGCCGATAAACGGGGTTTTGAAGGCTACACCTTC,CASSLYADKRGFEGYTF
TRBD1,many,TRBV6-2/TRBV6-3,TRBJ1-1,TGTGCCAGCAGTTACGGGGGGACAGGGCGGACTGAAGCTTTCTTT,CASSYGGTGRTEAFF
TRBD2,many,TRBV19,TRBJ2-1,TGTGCCAGTAGGAGAGGGACTAGCGGGATGGATGAGCAGTTCTTC,CASRRGTSGMDEQFF
.,many,TRBV2,TRBJ1-5,TGTGCCAGCAGTGTCGGCCAAACGCACAATCAGCCCCAGCATTTT,CASSVGQTHNQPQHF
.,many,TRBV6-2/TRBV6-3,TRBJ1-2,TGTGCCAGCAGTTACTCGTGGGCCGCGGGCTATGGCTACACCTTC,CASSYSWAAGYGYTF
TRBD1,.,TRBV15,TRBJ1-6,TGTGCCCCCGGACAGGCCAATAATTCACCCCTCCACTTT,CAPGQANNSPLHF
.,many,TRBV24-1,TRBJ2-1,TGTGCCACCAGTGATACTAACATGTTCTACAATGAGCAGTTCTTC,CATSDTNMFYNEQFF
.,.,TRBV6-2/TRBV6-3,TRBJ2-4,TGTGCCAGCGAGTCCGGGGGAAGCCCGGCCAAAAACATTCAGTACTTC,CASESGGSPAKNIQYF